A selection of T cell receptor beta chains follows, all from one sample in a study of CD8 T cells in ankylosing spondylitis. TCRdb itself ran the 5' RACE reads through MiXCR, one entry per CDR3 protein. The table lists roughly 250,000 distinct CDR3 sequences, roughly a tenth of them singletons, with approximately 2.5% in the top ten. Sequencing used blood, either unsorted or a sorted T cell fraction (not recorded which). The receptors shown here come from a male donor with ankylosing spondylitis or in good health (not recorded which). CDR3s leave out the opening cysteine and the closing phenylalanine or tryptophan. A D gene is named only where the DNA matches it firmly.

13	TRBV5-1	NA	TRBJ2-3	ASSLELAVTDTQY
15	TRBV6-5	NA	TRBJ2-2	ASSSRGDSSRPGELF
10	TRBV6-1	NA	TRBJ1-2	ASSEQSYGYT
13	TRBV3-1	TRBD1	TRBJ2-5	ASSQTGGFQETQY
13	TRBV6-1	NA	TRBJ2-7	ASSEEGGGFYEQY
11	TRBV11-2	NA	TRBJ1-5	ASSVDVGSPQH
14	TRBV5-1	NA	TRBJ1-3	ASSLDSGRSGNTIY
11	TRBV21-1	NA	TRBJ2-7	ASSNEGVDEQY
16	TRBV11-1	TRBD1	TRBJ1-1	ASSYSRGQGGLNTEAF
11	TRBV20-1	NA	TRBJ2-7	SAREGRPYEQY
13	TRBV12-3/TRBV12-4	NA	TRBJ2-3	ASSSRGTSTDTQY
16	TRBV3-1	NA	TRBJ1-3	ASSQVGSSRFSGNTIY
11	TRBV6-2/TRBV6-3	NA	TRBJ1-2	ASSYYQPDGYT
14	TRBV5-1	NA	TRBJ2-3	ASSLDPGGGTDTQY
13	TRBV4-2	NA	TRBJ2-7	ASSQEGRVGNEQY
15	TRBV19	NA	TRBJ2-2	ASSTTPLSVGTGELF
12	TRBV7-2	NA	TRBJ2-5	ASSLRGDGETQY
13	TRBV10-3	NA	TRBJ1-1	AISESPLNPTEAF
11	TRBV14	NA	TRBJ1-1	ASSPVPNTEAF
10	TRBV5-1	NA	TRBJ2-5	ASSLAGETQY
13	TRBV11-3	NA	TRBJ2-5	ASSLGAMYQETQY
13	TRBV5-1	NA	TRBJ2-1	ASSPGIGPGNEQF
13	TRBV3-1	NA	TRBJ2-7	ASSQDGRASYEQY
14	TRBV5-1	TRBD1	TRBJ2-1	ASSPKDGTGYNEQF
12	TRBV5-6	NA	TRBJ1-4	ASSFPRRSGKLF
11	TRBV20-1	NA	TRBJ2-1	SASSLALNEQF
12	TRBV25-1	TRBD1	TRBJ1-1	ASRKGQGGFEAF
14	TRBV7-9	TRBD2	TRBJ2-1	ASSWGLAGHSNEQF
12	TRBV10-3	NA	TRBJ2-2	AITQVSASGELF
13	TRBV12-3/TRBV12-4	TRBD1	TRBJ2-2	ASRWTGARTGELF
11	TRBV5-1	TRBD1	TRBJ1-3	ASGQGPGNTIY
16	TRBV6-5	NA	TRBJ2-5	ASSLRIRVGGHQETQY
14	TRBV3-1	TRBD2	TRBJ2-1	ASRSEGRGAYNEQF
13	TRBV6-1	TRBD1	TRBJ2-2	ASREGQYLTGELF
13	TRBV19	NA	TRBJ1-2	ASSDGRTINYGYT
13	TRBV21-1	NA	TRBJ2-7	ASSNVTGFGYEQY
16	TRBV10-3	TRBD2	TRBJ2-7	AISGSLAGGTNSYEQY
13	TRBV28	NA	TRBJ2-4	ASRPQTRRENIQY
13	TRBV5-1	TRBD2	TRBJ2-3	ASNDAGGPTDTQY
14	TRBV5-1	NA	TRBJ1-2	ASSSAGRQTNYGYT
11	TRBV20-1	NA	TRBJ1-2	SARDQRNYGYT
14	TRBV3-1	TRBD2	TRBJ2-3	ASSQGAGGPPDTQY
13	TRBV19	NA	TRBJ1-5	ASSTQGGSNQPQH
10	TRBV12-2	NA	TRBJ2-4	ASRLAKNIQY
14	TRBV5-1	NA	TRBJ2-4	ASSLFGWAETDIQY
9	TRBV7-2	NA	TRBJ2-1	ASSLADSQL
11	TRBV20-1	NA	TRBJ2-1	SAKLGNYNEQF
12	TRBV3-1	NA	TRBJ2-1	ASSQGNSRGEQF
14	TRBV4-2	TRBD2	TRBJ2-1	ASSLMTSGGADEQF
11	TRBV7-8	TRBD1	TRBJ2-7	ASTYPGGLEQY
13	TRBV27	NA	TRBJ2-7	ASSSPAGFSYEQY
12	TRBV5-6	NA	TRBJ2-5	ASSLRGMGETQY
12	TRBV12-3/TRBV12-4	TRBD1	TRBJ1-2	ASRGDRGRYGYT